One sample yielded the 27 T cell receptor beta chains listed below, sequenced in a study of post-analysis software for immune sequencing data. The study, taken as a whole, reports: There were five or six TRBV segments more frequent in patients than controls, and TRBV5-6, TRBV5-1 and TRBV20-1 were among them.

TCR beta libraries were prepared from cDNA with unique molecular identifiers. One entry per CDR3 protein, called by TCRdb with MiXCR from the PCR reads. The sample records more than 450,000 distinct CDR3 sequences, roughly two fifths being singletons. Their specific antigens are unknown. The specimen was blood. The receptors derive from a girl aged 10 to 17 with multiple sclerosis.

The J gene is TRBJ2-2, the V gene TRBV5-6, with D maybe TRBD1 (6 bases). The V gene's germline CDR1 is SGHDT and CDR2 YYEEEE. V lost 0 bases, J lost 3 bases, and 18 bases lay in between. This CDR3 comprises 18 residues. DNA of the CDR3: TGTGCCAGCAGCTTGGGATCCTGGGGCAGGGGCGACACCGGGGAGCTGTTTTTT. The encoded protein is CASSLGSWGRGDTGELFF.

This chain joins TRBV5-6 and TRBJ1-2, with D unclear. CDR1 and CDR2 from the germline V gene are SGHDT and YYEEEE. This CDR3 region has 13 residues. The germline V and J ends were trimmed by 1 base and 7 bases, with 11 bases remaining between them. The CDR3, as DNA: TGTGCCAGCAGCTTGCCGGAGGGTTTTGGCTACACCTTC. Protein sequence: CASSLPEGFGYTF.

The genes are TRBV4-1 and TRBJ1-1; 7 bases match TRBD1. V lost 4 bases and J lost 4; bases outside the gene matches: 6. This CDR3 has 14 amino acids. Looked up from germline, CDR1 is MGHRA and CDR2 is YSYEKL. Here the CDR3 reads CASSPLTGPTEAFF. The CDR3 DNA follows: TGCGCCAGCAGCCCGTTGACAGGGCCCACTGAAGCTTTCTTT.

This chain uses TRBV7-9 with TRBJ2-1; 9 bases agree with TRBD1. J gave up 3 bases and V 2 bases, and 5 bases lay outside the gene matches. Germline CDR1 reads SEHNR; CDR2 reads FQNEAQ (reference sequence). This CDR3 has 16 amino acids. Here the CDR3 DNA reads TGTGCCAGCAGCTTACACGCGACAGGGGGCTACAATGAGCAGTTCTTC. It encodes CASSLHATGGYNEQFF.

The gene calls are TRBV28 and TRBJ2-7; a weak D match, TRBD2 (5 bases). Germline V gives CDR1 MDHEN, CDR2 SYDVKM. V was clipped by 5 bases and J by 7 bases, with 18 bases between them. The CDR3 runs 14 residues. The chain's CDR3 is CASSGGQHYNEQYF. The CDR3 DNA reads as TGTGCCAGCAGTGGCGGGCAGCACTACAATGAGCAGTACTTC.

The chain uses TRBV7-7 and TRBJ2-5; 7 bases match TRBD2. With V trimmed by 3 bases and J by 3 bases, 4 bases remained unmatched. The germline gives CDR1 SSHAT, CDR2 FNYEAQ (reference sequence). The CDR3 is made up of 14 amino acids. CDR3 sequence reads: CASSFSGGKETQYF. The CDR3 coding sequence is TGTGCCAGCAGCTTCTCGGGGGGAAAAGAGACCCAGTACTTC.

The V gene is TRBV6-4, the J gene TRBJ2-1; D could derive from TRBD1 or TRBD2 (6 bases each). Germline CDR1 and CDR2: MRHNA and SNTAGT. V lost 6 bases to trimming and J lost 4 bases, with 16 bases between them. This CDR3 contains 15 residues. The CDR3 bases are TGTGCCAGCAGGCGGGAAGTAGGGGGTTACAATGAGCAGTTCTTC. Translated: CASRREVGGYNEQFF.

The chain combines TRBV29-1 with TRBJ1-1, with a tentative D call TRBD1 (6 bases). The CDR3 length is 14 residues. Germline CDR1 SQVTM, CDR2 ANQGSEA. The V and J ends lost 7 bases and 0 bases respectively, with 15 bases between them. The CDR3: CSATGHRMNTEAFF. DNA for the CDR3: TGCAGCGCGACGGGACACCGCATGAACACTGAAGCTTTCTTT.

The CDR3 spells CASSLGFGNIQYF. CDR3 DNA sequence: TGTGCCAGCAGCCTAGGGTTCGGGAACATTCAGTACTTC. The chain links TRBV7-8 to TRBJ2-4; D ambiguous. CDR3 size: 13 residues. Germline CDR1 SGHVS, CDR2 FQNEAQ. V shed 5 bases and J shed 7 bases, with 12 bases lying between them.

The gene calls are TRBV4-1 and TRBJ2-7, with 13 bases aligning to TRBD2. Germline assignment: CDR1 MGHRA and CDR2 YSYEKL. With V trimmed by 0 bases and J by 4 bases, 6 bases remained unmatched. This CDR3 region has 17 residues. CDR3: CASSQEGGLAGEYEQYF. DNA of the CDR3: TGCGCCAGCAGCCAAGAGGGAGGACTAGCGGGGGAGTACGAGCAGTACTTC.

CDR3 sequence: CASSPNNLNEKLFF. For the CDR3, the DNA is TGTGCCAGCAGCCCTAACAACCTTAATGAAAAACTGTTTTTT. The genes are TRBV5-5 and TRBJ1-4; no firm D call. Germline V gives CDR1 SGHKS, CDR2 YYEKEE (reference sequence). Trimming removed 4 bases at V and 4 bases at J, with 11 bases between. CDR3 size: 14 residues.

This sequence joins TRBV12-3 or TRBV12-4 and TRBJ1-2, with a tentative D call TRBD1 (6 bases). This CDR3 has 13 amino acids. V lost 3 bases and J lost 8, with 13 bases in between. Here the CDR3 DNA reads TGTGCCAGCAGTTTCTTGGGACAAAGGGGCTACACCTTC. Protein: CASSFLGQRGYTF.

The rearrangement links TRBV7-9 to TRBJ1-1; D is unresolved. V lost 5 bases to trimming and J lost 0 bases, with 13 bases between them. This CDR3 has 15 amino acids. Germline CDR1 and CDR2: SEHNR and FQNEAQ (reference sequence). CDR3 loop: CASSPAALLNTEAFF. For the CDR3, the DNA is TGTGCCAGCAGCCCGGCGGCCTTATTGAACACTGAAGCTTTCTTT.

The J gene is TRBJ2-1, the V gene TRBV12-3 or TRBV12-4, with D hard to call. The CDR3 is 16 amino acids. Trimming removed 2 bases at V and 9 bases at J, with 20 bases between. As DNA, the CDR3 is TGTGCCAGCAGTTTATCTAGTCATCCCTCAGGCAGTGAGCAGTTCTTC. Translation gives CASSLSSHPSGSEQFF.

This clonotype showed up just a few times. The chain links TRBV10-2 to TRBJ1-5, with unresolved D. V lost 10 bases to trimming and J lost 3 bases, with 16 bases between them. The CDR3 spans 14 residues. Looked up from germline, CDR1 is WSHSY and CDR2 is SAAADI. In DNA form, the CDR3 reads TGCGCCACCACCACCGGACTTGACAATCAGCCCCAGCATTTT. It translates to CATTTGLDNQPQHF.

The gene calls are TRBV7-8 and TRBJ1-5; D is ambiguous. The V end lost 2 bases, the J end lost 3 bases, and 8 bases lay between the germline ends. Germline V CDR1 and CDR2: SGHVS, FQNEAQ. The CDR3 is made up of 14 amino acids. CDR3 bases: TGTGCCAGCAGCTTAATATGGCCCAATCAGCCCCAGCATTTT. Encoded protein: CASSLIWPNQPQHF.

The chain combines TRBV6-6 with TRBJ2-7, with TRBD2 matching 11 bases. The CDR3 length is 17 residues. Germline trimming cut 0 bases from V and 5 bases from J; bases unmatched to any gene: 9. Germline V gene lookup returns CDR1 MNHNY and CDR2 SVGAGI (reference sequence). In DNA form, the CDR3 reads TGTGCCAGCAGTTACTCAGGATTAGCGGGGGGGATTAACGAGCAGTACTTC. Its protein is CASSYSGLAGGINEQYF.

Of note for this clonotype: One junction end disagrees with the germline gene, perhaps due to a read error. The chain uses TRBV6-5 and TRBJ1-2; a weak D match, TRBD1 (5 bases). CDR3 length equals 13 residues. CDR1 MNHEY and CDR2 SVGAGI come from the germline V gene. The CDR3 nucleotides are TGTGTCAGCAGTTACTCGATCCGGGGCGGCTACACCTTC. This codes for CVSSYSIRGGYTF.

The CDR3 DNA follows: TGCGCCAGCAGTGGGCCGGGGACTAGCGGGCCAGTAACCTCCTACGAGCAGTACTTC. It is translated as CASSGPGTSGPVTSYEQYF. The chain joins TRBV10-2 to TRBJ2-7; 12 bases are a match to TRBD2. The germline gives CDR1 WSHSY, CDR2 SAAADI. Trimming cost V 4 bases and J 0 bases; bases outside gene matches: 13. The CDR3 has 19 residues.

The gene calls are TRBV5-1 and TRBJ2-1, with TRBD1 identical over 9 bases. The CDR3 is 17 residues long. In germline, CDR1 is SGHRS, CDR2 YFSETQ. The ends lost 1 base at V and 4 bases at J; junction bases unmatched: 9. As DNA, the CDR3 is TGCGCCAGCAGCTTGTTGGGACAGGGTTGGGGTTACAATGAGCAGTTCTTC. The encoded protein is CASSLLGQGWGYNEQFF.

This clonotype was recorded many times. The J gene is TRBJ1-2, the V gene TRBV7-2, with D maybe TRBD1 (6 bases). Trimming cost V 5 bases and J 2 bases, with 9 bases left between them. Germline V gives CDR1 SGHTA, CDR2 FQGNSA. This CDR3 is 13 amino acids long. In DNA form, the CDR3 reads TGTGCCAGCAGCCGAACAGGGAACTATGGCTACACCTTC. Its translation is CASSRTGNYGYTF.

This clonotype was detected only a few times. Written as DNA, the CDR3 is TGTGCCAGCAGCCTTCCAGATTACGAGCAGTACTTC. This encodes CASSLPDYEQYF. J is TRBJ2-7 and V is TRBV12-3 or TRBV12-4, with no clear D. The CDR3 totals 12 residues. Between the trimmed V and J ends, which lost 6 bases and 4 bases, there was a span of 10 bases.

This clonotype was observed a handful of times. The chain links TRBV4-1 to TRBJ1-2, with a possible D match to TRBD1 (5 bases). Trimming took off 4 bases at V and 5 bases at J, with 14 bases between the two ends. Germline V CDR1 and CDR2: MGHRA, YSYEKL. This CDR3 contains 14 residues. The CDR3 nucleotides read TGCGCCAGCAGCCGTTGGGGCCTGAAGTATGGCTACACCTTC. The encoded protein is CASSRWGLKYGYTF.

In its sample, this clonotype was seen a few times. One junction end does not reproduce the germline sequence, and a read error may be involved. This chain joins TRBV5-1 and TRBJ2-1, with 8 positions matching TRBD2. From germline, CDR1 is SGHRS and CDR2 YFSETQ. This CDR3 is built from 16 residues. CDR3 protein: CASSLALAGPYNEQFF. CDR3 sequence (DNA): TGTGCCAGCAGCTTGGCTTTAGCGGGACCTTACAATGAGCAGTTCTTC.

CDR3 in DNA: TGTGCCAGCAGCTTAAGAGCGGATTCCCTCTACGAGCAGTACTTC. This gives the protein CASSLRADSLYEQYF. V is TRBV7-6 and J is TRBJ2-7; possible D gene TRBD2, 5 bases. Trimming shortened V by 2 bases and J by 3 bases, and 14 bases separated the two germline ends. Germline loops: CDR1 SGHVS, CDR2 FNYEAQ. CDR3 length equals 15 residues.

The rearrangement uses TRBV7-2 and TRBJ2-1, with 9 nucleotides matching TRBD1. CDR1 is SGHTA, CDR2 FQGNSA, per germline. This CDR3 spans 16 amino acids. Trimming cost V 4 bases and J 7 bases; bases outside gene matches: 11. CDR3 region: CASSSIGTGKGNEQFF. CDR3 coding DNA: TGTGCCAGCAGCTCGATAGGGACAGGGAAGGGAAATGAGCAGTTCTTC.

The chain couples TRBV12-5 to TRBJ2-7; D uncertain. Germline CDR1 LGHNT, CDR2 FRNRAP. The V end was cut by 0 bases, the J end by 6 bases, with 3 bases between. This CDR3 contains 11 residues. The CDR3 DNA reads as TGTGCTAGTGGTTTGGTGAGCGAGCAGTACTTC. The encoded protein is CASGLVSEQYF.